A single sample gave rise to the 30 T cell receptor beta chains below, sequenced in a study of blood T cell repertoires in COVID-19. TCRdb's copy holds only in-frame clones and misses some; the assay was immunoSEQ multiplex PCR. The table records 200,000 or so clones, 75% to 85% of them present only once. The sequencing sample was made of PBMCs or T cells enriched from blood (not recorded which). The receptors shown here come from a woman aged 35 to 49 with acute COVID-19.

This clone was seen only a few times. The CDR3 protein is CASTRRGQGYGYTF. CDR3 sequence (DNA): TGTGCCAGCACACGACGGGGACAGGGCTATGGCTACACCTTC. This rearrangement joins TRBV6-5 to TRBJ1-2; 9 nucleotides line up with TRBD1. Germline V gives CDR1 MNHEY, CDR2 SVGAGI. V was pared by 7 bases and J by 4 bases, with 7 bases of the junction left unmatched. The CDR3 totals 14 residues.

The chain links TRBV6-5 to TRBJ2-2; 11 bases line up with TRBD2. Germline CDR1 and CDR2: MNHEY and SVGAGI. The CDR3 contains 15 residues. V was clipped by 5 bases and J by 6 bases; unmatched bases: 5. The CDR3 DNA is TGTGCCAGCAGTCATCATAGCGGGAGGGCCGGGGAGCTGTTTTTT. This codes for CASSHHSGRAGELFF.

The chain carries TRBV28 and TRBJ2-7; TRBD1 aligns across 8 bases. Germline lookup yields CDR1 MDHEN and CDR2 SYDVKM. The V and J ends lost 7 bases and 0 bases, in that order; junction bases with no gene match: 8. This CDR3 is 15 amino acids long. CDR3 DNA sequence: TGTGCCAGCAAGCCGTGGCAGGGGGCCTCCTACGAGCAGTACTTC. It is translated as CASKPWQGASYEQYF.

The chain employs TRBV14 and TRBJ1-4; the D gene is possibly TRBD1 (5 bases). V was cut by 3 bases and J by 10 bases, with 18 bases left in between. Germline V lookup: CDR1 SGHDN, CDR2 FVKESK. The CDR3 is 15 residues long. This CDR3 is CASSQDVRRVGKLFF. DNA for the CDR3: TGTGCCAGCAGCCAGGACGTTCGCAGGGTAGGAAAACTGTTTTTT.

V usage is TRBV28 and J usage is TRBJ1-5; D may be TRBD1 (5 bases). CDR1 is MDHEN, CDR2 SYDVKM, per germline. Trimming pared 1 base from V and 3 bases from J, leaving 10 bases between. The CDR3 contains 15 residues. CDR3 sequence reads: CASSLFSGDNQPQHF. CDR3 in DNA: TGTGCCAGCAGTTTATTTTCGGGGGACAATCAGCCCCAGCATTTT.

The genes are TRBV29-1 and TRBJ2-3, with unresolved D. V was shortened by 4 bases and J by 1 base, with 18 bases between the two germline ends. The CDR3 is made up of 16 amino acids. Germline lookup yields CDR1 SQVTM and CDR2 ANQGSEA. The CDR3 bases are TGCAGCGTTGTAGGTCCGAGTAGAAGCGGCACAGATACGCAGTATTTT. Its protein is CSVVGPSRSGTDTQYF.

The J gene is TRBJ2-6, the V gene TRBV3-1 (or the pseudogene TRBV3-2); D is uncertain. V lost 0 bases and J lost 0, with 6 bases in between. Germline V gene lookup returns CDR1 LGHDT and CDR2 YNNKEL (reference sequence). CDR3 length: 16 residues. The CDR3 protein is CASSQDYGSGANVLTF. Written as DNA, the CDR3 is TGTGCCAGCAGCCAAGATTACGGCTCTGGGGCCAACGTCCTGACTTTC.

The V gene is TRBV4-1, the J gene TRBJ2-5; possible D gene TRBD2, 6 bases. Germline CDR1 MGHRA, CDR2 YSYEKL. This CDR3 has 16 amino acids. V was shortened by 3 bases and J by 4 bases, with 18 bases between the two germline ends. CDR3: CASSQNYGTSGETQYF. The CDR3 nucleotides are TGCGCCAGCAGCCAGAATTACGGGACTTCGGGAGAGACCCAGTACTTC.

The V call is TRBV24-1, the J call TRBJ2-7, with 10 bases aligning to TRBD1. This CDR3 contains 15 residues. Trimming at V came to 2 bases and at J to 3 bases, leaving 3 bases not matched to a gene. CDR1 and CDR2 from the germline V gene are KGHDR and SFDVKD. CDR3 sequence (DNA): TGTGCCACCAGTGATTCTCGGACAGGGGGCTACGAGCAGTACTTC. Translated, it gives CATSDSRTGGYEQYF.

This clone was seen more than once but under ten times. The CDR3 here is CASSAGQGLQPQHF. The CDR3 DNA sequence: TGTGCCAGCAGCGCCGGACAGGGGCTTCAGCCCCAGCATTTT. The chain couples TRBV9 to TRBJ1-5; 9 nucleotides match TRBD1. The CDR3 totals 14 residues. Germline trimming cut 3 bases from V and 6 bases from J; bases unmatched to any gene: 4. Looked up from germline, CDR1 is SGDLS and CDR2 is YYNGEE. The complete variable domain, with remaining parts taken from reference TRBV9 and TRBJ1-5, reads DSGVTQTPKHLITATGQRVTLRCSPRSGDLSVYWYQQSLDQGLQFLIQYYNGEERAKGNILERFSAQQFPDLHSELNLSSLELGDSALYFCASSAGQGLQPQHFGDGTRLSIL.

The chain joins TRBV7-8 to TRBJ2-5; 7 bases fit TRBD1. The germline CDR1 and CDR2 sequences are SGHVS and FQNEAQ. The J segment lost 1 base and the V segment lost 8 bases, leaving 4 bases of the junction unmatched. The CDR3 is 13 amino acids. In DNA form, the CDR3 reads TGTGCCAGCCGTGGACAGGTCCAAGAGACCCAGTACTTC. This translates into CASRGQVQETQYF.

The chain uses TRBV27 and TRBJ2-5; 10 bases map to TRBD2. This CDR3 is built from 15 residues. CDR1 is MNHEY and CDR2 is SMNVEV in the germline V gene (reference sequence). With 4 bases clipped from V and 4 bases from J, the junction kept 6 bases outside the gene matches. DNA of the CDR3: TGTGCCAGCAGTTCAGGTAGCGGGGGGTCAGAGACCCAGTACTTC. It specifies CASSSGSGGSETQYF.

This clone was detected ten times or more. The rearrangement joins TRBV14 to TRBJ2-3; 7 bases are shared with TRBD1. V shed 4 bases, J shed 0 bases, and the junction held 4 bases outside the gene matches. The CDR3 runs to 15 residues. The germline V gene has CDR1 SGHDN and CDR2 FVKESK. As DNA, the CDR3 is TGTGCCAGCAGCCCGGGACAGCCGAGCACAGATACGCAGTATTTT. It specifies CASSPGQPSTDTQYF.

J is TRBJ1-4 and V is TRBV5-1, with 7 positions matching TRBD1. The CDR3 sequence is 19 residues long. Germline lookup yields CDR1 SGHRS and CDR2 YFSETQ. The J segment lost 4 bases and the V segment lost 4 bases, leaving 19 bases of the junction unmatched. For the CDR3, the DNA is TGCGCCAGCAGCATCCACTATATGACAGGGTTGTCCGGTAATGAAAAACTGTTTTTT. This translates into CASSIHYMTGLSGNEKLFF. Based on the CDR3 plus reference TRBV5-1 and TRBJ1-4, the full variable domain is KAGVTQTPRYLIKTRGQQVTLSCSPISGHRSVSWYQQTPGQGLQFLFEYFSETQRNKGNFPGRFSGRQFSNSRSEMNVSTLELGDSALYLCASSIHYMTGLSGNEKLFFGSGTQLSVL.

By sample share, this clone is medium-sized. CDR3 sequence reads: CASSQVVGESYEQYF. CDR3 nucleotides: TGTGCCAGCAGCCAAGTAGTGGGAGAAAGCTACGAGCAGTACTTC. The rearrangement uses TRBV4-2 and TRBJ2-7; possibly TRBD2 for D (5 bases). Trimming took 1 base from V and 3 from J, leaving 13 bases between them. This CDR3 is 15 amino acids long. Germline CDR1 LGHNA, CDR2 YNFKEQ.

This rearrangement joins TRBV24-1 to TRBJ2-3; perhaps TRBD1 as D (6 bases). Germline V CDR1 and CDR2: KGHDR, SFDVKD. The CDR3 covers 17 residues. V lost 3 bases, J lost 2 bases, and 17 bases lay in between. This CDR3 is CATSDPRDILLTDTQYF. Here the CDR3 DNA reads TGTGCCACCAGTGATCCGAGGGACATCCTACTCACAGATACGCAGTATTTT.

This chain uses TRBV6-2 or TRBV6-3 with TRBJ1-6, with D unresolved. Trimming took 0 bases from V and 10 from J, leaving 7 bases between them. The CDR3 length is 13 residues. Germline assignment: CDR1 MNHEY and CDR2 SVGEGT. CDR3 nucleotides: TGTGCCAGCAGTTACTCGGCGGGATCACCCCTCCACTTT. This encodes CASSYSAGSPLHF.

This clone was seen a handful of times. The chain recombines TRBV7-8 with TRBJ2-7; 9 nucleotides align to TRBD1. CDR3 length equals 14 residues. The junction had 2 bases not matched to a gene; V was cut back by 2 bases and J by 3 bases. In germline, CDR1 is SGHVS, CDR2 FQNEAQ. In DNA, the CDR3 is TGTGCCAGCAGCTTAACGGGACAGGGCTACGAGCAGTACTTC. It encodes CASSLTGQGYEQYF.

The J gene is TRBJ2-1, the V gene TRBV20-1, with D unresolved. The CDR3 sequence is 11 residues long. Germline values: CDR1 DFQATT, CDR2 SNEGSKA (reference sequence). Trimming shortened V by 3 bases and J by 7 bases, and 7 bases separated the two germline ends. CDR3 in amino acids: CSASYINEQFF. In DNA, the CDR3 is TGCAGTGCTAGCTATATAAATGAGCAGTTCTTC.

V and J are TRBV7-2 and TRBJ2-1, with TRBD1 matching 8 bases. Trimming cost V 0 bases and J 3 bases; bases outside gene matches: 4. Per the germline V gene, CDR1 is SGHTA and CDR2 is FQGNSA. This CDR3 has 16 residues. The CDR3 region is CASSLARTGGYNEQFF. DNA of the CDR3: TGTGCCAGCAGCTTAGCACGAACAGGGGGCTACAATGAGCAGTTCTTC.

The V gene is TRBV28, the J gene TRBJ1-2; D gene unclear. Trimming took 7 bases from V and 5 from J, leaving 17 bases between them. Germline V lookup: CDR1 MDHEN, CDR2 SYDVKM. This CDR3 region has 14 residues. Here the CDR3 reads CASTLGPPSYGYTF. DNA of the CDR3: TGTGCCAGCACGCTAGGCCCCCCCTCTTATGGCTACACCTTC.

In DNA form, the CDR3 reads TGTGCCAGCAGTTCGCGGTTTAACTCCTACGAGCAGTACTTC. Translation: CASSSRFNSYEQYF. The gene calls are TRBV27 and TRBJ2-7; D is ambiguous. The germline gives CDR1 MNHEY, CDR2 SMNVEV (reference sequence). V dropped 4 bases and J dropped 0 bases, with 10 bases sitting between them. The CDR3 has 14 amino acids.

This clone was counted a single time. The rearrangement joins TRBV21-1 to TRBJ1-6; TRBD1, the table's D call, lacks a check against the DNA. TRBV21-1 has pseudogene status. The CDR3 extends over 18 amino acids. CDR3 amino acids: CASRGENRSCSYNSPLHF. DNA for the CDR3: TGTGCCAGCAGGGGTGAAAACAGGTCCTGCTCCTATAATTCACCCCTCCACTTT.

This clone has a single count. The V and J genes are TRBV5-1 and TRBJ2-7, with TRBD2 as a possible D gene (5 bases). Trimming left V 4 bases short and J 0 bases short, with 11 bases between. Per germline, CDR1 SGHRS and CDR2 YFSETQ. The CDR3 has 14 residues. The CDR3 region is CASSKDGDSYEQYF. The CDR3 DNA sequence: TGCGCCAGCAGCAAGGACGGGGACTCCTACGAGCAGTACTTC.

The rearrangement links TRBV6-5 to TRBJ2-7; weak D call: TRBD1 (5 bases). V was shortened by 5 bases and J by 1 base, with 15 bases between the two germline ends. The CDR3 covers 15 residues. Germline CDR1 MNHEY, CDR2 SVGAGI. As DNA, the CDR3 is TGTGCCAGCAGTCCCCGCAGGGTTGGGTCCTACGAGCAGTACTTC. Translating it yields CASSPRRVGSYEQYF.

V and J are TRBV3-1 (or the pseudogene TRBV3-2) and TRBJ2-4; D is unclear. The CDR3 is 13 residues long. V was cut by 0 bases and J by 3 bases, with 3 bases left in between. CDR1 and CDR2 (germline): LGHDT, YNNKEL (reference sequence). This CDR3 is CASSQDLKNIQYF. CDR3 nucleotides: TGTGCCAGCAGCCAAGACCTCAAAAACATTCAGTACTTC.

The V gene is TRBV6-1, the J gene TRBJ2-7, with 7 bases identical to TRBD1. The V segment lost 2 bases and the J segment 4 bases; nucleotides outside the gene matches: 5. The CDR3 is 14 residues long. Germline-derived CDR1 and CDR2 are MNHNS and SASEGT. CDR3: CASSEPEGAYEQYF. CDR3 sequence (DNA): TGTGCCAGCAGTGAACCCGAGGGGGCATACGAGCAGTACTTC.

The chain uses TRBV6-5 and TRBJ1-1; TRBD1 aligns across 8 bases. Germline V gene lookup returns CDR1 MNHEY and CDR2 SVGAGI. CDR3 length: 16 residues. V shed 4 bases and J 5 bases; nucleotides not matched to a gene: 12. The CDR3: CASSFRQGLMGTEAFF. The CDR3 coding sequence is TGTGCCAGCAGTTTTCGACAGGGGCTGATGGGGACTGAAGCTTTCTTT.

This rearrangement joins TRBV28 to TRBJ2-3; D call uncertain. Germline CDR1 and CDR2: MDHEN and SYDVKM. Trimming took off 6 bases at V and 0 bases at J, with 7 bases between the two ends. The CDR3 is 13 residues long. The CDR3 bases are TGTGCCAGCAGGAGGATGAGCACAGATACGCAGTATTTT. Its translation: CASRRMSTDTQYF.

The count of this clone is one. V gene TRBV19 combines with J gene TRBJ2-7; weak D call: TRBD2 (7 bases). V lost 3 bases, J lost 6 bases, and 12 bases lay in between. Germline lookup yields CDR1 LNHDA and CDR2 SQIVND (reference sequence). This CDR3 comprises 13 residues. CDR3 in amino acids: CASSINREGEQYF. CDR3 DNA: TGTGCCAGTAGTATCAACAGGGAGGGCGAGCAGTACTTC.